Presented here are 19 T cell receptor beta chains from one specimen sequenced in a study of T-cell memory formation after mild COVID-19 (dated by TCRdb to the early 2020s). Libraries were built with 5' RACE. Sequenced on an Illumina NovaSeq 6000. TCRdb handled the public reads itself, with Q25 trimming in fastp and clone calling in MiXCR, and kept productive beta chains. Each CDR3 protein gets just one entry, which takes the most common genes and DNA from the rows behind it. The sample table records 350,000 to 500,000 distinct CDR3 sequences; 15% to 20% of these occur just once. Clones ranked in the top ten supply 20% to 25% of the sample. Sequenced material: PBMCs or a T cell subset sorted from them (not recorded which). The receptors come from a man younger than 35 who had mild COVID-19 (a few samples of this study predate the infection). The sample titles of this study are shuffled in the database, so cell type and time point are left out; the donor was told from shared clones.

This clonotype appeared a few times. The chain employs TRBV27 and TRBJ2-2; 9 bases are a match to TRBD1. V gave up 6 bases and J gave up 5 bases; unmatched junction bases: 4. CDR1 is MNHEY and CDR2 is SMNVEV in the germline V gene (reference sequence). CDR3 size: 14 residues. This chain's CDR3 is CASRQGARTGELFF. In nucleotides, the CDR3 is TGTGCCAGCAGACAGGGGGCGAGAACCGGGGAGCTGTTTTTT.

The rearrangement links TRBV11-2 to TRBJ2-3, with D perhaps TRBD2 (5 bases). In germline, CDR1 is SGHAT, CDR2 FQNNGV. The CDR3 has 16 amino acids. Trimming took 1 base from V and 4 from J, leaving 15 bases between them. In nucleotides, the CDR3 is TGTGCCAGCAGCTTAGTCGCTGGACTTGGTGCAGATACGCAGTATTTT. The encoded protein is CASSLVAGLGADTQYF.

The genes are TRBV2 and TRBJ1-2; 8 bases fit TRBD1. The germline V gene has CDR1 SNHLY and CDR2 FYNNEI. V shed 6 bases and J 0 bases; nucleotides not matched to a gene: 9. This CDR3 is 16 amino acids long. The CDR3 DNA reads TGTGCCAGCAGGCTACAGGGGGACGAAGCTAACTATGGCTACACCTTC. Its protein product is CASRLQGDEANYGYTF.

This clonotype was seen repeatedly, ten times or more. The genes are TRBV6-5 and TRBJ2-1, with D tentatively TRBD2 (5 bases). The CDR3 runs to 13 residues. Trimming pared 0 bases from V and 15 bases from J, leaving 15 bases between. From germline, CDR1 is MNHEY and CDR2 SVGAGI. CDR3 residues: CASSYSDPSTRFF. The CDR3 nucleotides read TGTGCCAGCAGTTACTCGGATCCTAGCACAAGGTTCTTC.

This clonotype was counted ten times or more. V and J are TRBV5-5 and TRBJ2-5; TRBD1 agrees at 9 bases. CDR3 length: 16 residues. CDR1 and CDR2 (germline): SGHKS, YYEKEE (reference sequence). V trimming: 4 bases; J trimming: 2 bases; junction bases outside the gene matches: 9. The CDR3: CASSEGQGSQQETQYF. CDR3 DNA sequence: TGTGCCAGCAGCGAGGGACAGGGAAGTCAACAAGAGACCCAGTACTTC.

This clonotype has a handful of counts. J is TRBJ2-2 and V is TRBV29-1; 10 nucleotides agree with TRBD1. The J segment lost 6 bases and the V segment lost 4 bases, leaving 2 bases of the junction unmatched. Germline CDR1 is SQVTM and CDR2 is ANQGSEA. This CDR3 contains 13 residues. CDR3 residues: CSVAGTGAGELFF. The CDR3 DNA reads as TGCAGCGTTGCGGGGACAGGGGCCGGGGAGCTGTTTTTT.

In its sample, this clonotype was seen many times. The chain links TRBV5-1 to TRBJ1-6; no firm D call. V lost 4 bases and J 5 bases, leaving 16 bases between the germline ends. The CDR3 is 16 amino acids. Germline lookup yields CDR1 SGHRS and CDR2 YFSETQ. This CDR3 is CASSPDGLVDNSPLHF. The CDR3 DNA sequence: TGCGCCAGCAGCCCAGACGGGTTGGTGGATAATTCACCCCTCCACTTT.

A few counts support this clonotype. The chain couples TRBV6-6 to TRBJ2-7, with TRBD1 matching 10 bases. This CDR3 has 14 residues. V trimming: 5 bases; J trimming: 5 bases; junction bases outside the gene matches: 6. Germline V gives CDR1 MNHNY, CDR2 SVGAGI (reference sequence). The CDR3 loop is CASSTTGQGNEQYF. In DNA, the CDR3 is TGTGCCAGCAGTACTACGGGACAGGGGAACGAGCAGTACTTC.

This clonotype has a handful of counts. The J gene is TRBJ1-2, the V gene TRBV6-2 or TRBV6-3, with a tentative D call TRBD1 (6 bases). Germline V gene data show CDR1 as MNHEY and CDR2 as SVGEGT. V shed 8 bases and J shed 2 bases, with 12 bases lying between them. The CDR3 sequence is 13 residues long. The CDR3 coding sequence is TGTGCCAGCTCCGGGACACGGAACTATGGCTACACCTTC. It specifies CASSGTRNYGYTF.

The chain joins TRBV4-3 to TRBJ2-7, with D unresolved. The CDR3 runs 16 residues. The germline V gene has CDR1 LGHNA and CDR2 YSLEER. V was pared by 0 bases and J by 0 bases, with 12 bases between. The CDR3 sequence: CASSQDWLSSSYEQYF. Here the CDR3 DNA reads TGCGCCAGCAGCCAAGATTGGTTATCTAGCTCCTACGAGCAGTACTTC.

The genes are TRBV7-2 and TRBJ2-1; D call uncertain. Trimming took 5 bases from V and 0 from J, leaving 20 bases between them. The CDR3 covers 18 residues. The germline CDR1 and CDR2 sequences are SGHTA and FQGNSA. The CDR3 DNA is TGTGCCAGCAGCGCATGGGCAGGACCCCTCAGCTCCTACAATGAGCAGTTCTTC. Encoded protein: CASSAWAGPLSSYNEQFF.

This sequence joins TRBV3-1 and TRBJ2-2; D ambiguous. The V end lost 1 base, the J end lost 1 base, and 4 bases lay between the germline ends. Germline loops: CDR1 LGHDT, CDR2 YNNKEL (reference sequence). This CDR3 contains 14 residues. The CDR3 DNA sequence: TGTGCCAGCAGCCAAGCCCAGAACACCGGGGAGCTGTTTTTT. Protein sequence: CASSQAQNTGELFF.

The CDR3 region has the DNA TGTGCCAGCAGCTTGGTGGCACGGCGGGACACTGAAGCTTTCTTT. Translation gives CASSLVARRDTEAFF. The V gene is TRBV5-6, the J gene TRBJ1-1; no reliable D call. There are 15 residues in the CDR3. V dropped 0 bases and J dropped 3 bases, with 12 bases sitting between them. CDR1 is SGHDT, CDR2 YYEEEE, per germline.

In this sample, this clonotype turned up many times. This rearrangement joins TRBV11-2 to TRBJ2-4, with D possibly matching TRBD1 (6 bases). The germline V gene encodes CDR1 SGHAT and CDR2 FQNNGV. This CDR3 comprises 14 residues. Trimming stripped 3 bases from V and 1 base from J, with 7 bases between. CDR3 residues: CASSFTGAKNIQYF. CDR3 nucleotides: TGTGCCAGCAGCTTTACAGGGGCCAAAAACATTCAGTACTTC.

This rearrangement joins TRBV7-9 to TRBJ1-6, with D possibly matching TRBD1 (6 bases). CDR1 is SEHNR, CDR2 FQNEAQ, per germline (reference sequence). This CDR3 has 15 residues. V shed 1 base and J shed 7 bases, with 11 bases lying between them. The CDR3 nucleotides are TGTGCCAGCAGCTTAGGCAGGGGAAGGAATTCACCCCTCCACTTT. This encodes CASSLGRGRNSPLHF.

This clonotype was found many times. The genes are TRBV5-1 and TRBJ2-7; 7 bases match TRBD1. Trimming cost V 4 bases and J 3 bases; bases outside gene matches: 4. Germline V lookup: CDR1 SGHRS, CDR2 YFSETQ. The length of the CDR3 is 13 residues. CDR3 bases: TGCGCCAGCAGCCGAGGACAGGACTACGAGCAGTACGTC. This gives the protein CASSRGQDYEQYV.

This clonotype was counted many times. V usage is TRBV5-1 and J usage is TRBJ1-1; 8 bases map to TRBD1. This CDR3 has 14 amino acids. Germline CDR1 SGHRS, CDR2 YFSETQ. The ends lost 9 bases at V and 5 bases at J; junction bases unmatched: 12. The CDR3, as DNA: TGCGCCACCACTTCAGGGGGCGCGAGTACTGAAGCTTTCTTT. Translating it yields CATTSGGASTEAFF. The full variable domain, with the rest looked up from reference TRBV5-1 and TRBJ1-1, is KAGVTQTPRYLIKTRGQQVTLSCSPISGHRSVSWYQQTPGQGLQFLFEYFSETQRNKGNFPGRFSGRQFSNSRSEMNVSTLELGDSALYLCATTSGGASTEAFFGQGTRLTVV.

The chain joins TRBV7-6 to TRBJ1-3; 10 bases map to TRBD1. The CDR3 extends over 16 amino acids. The germline V gene encodes CDR1 SGHVS and CDR2 FNYEAQ. V dropped 4 bases and J dropped 4; count of bases not matched to a gene: 7. CDR3 residues: CASSYGTGVIGNTIYF. CDR3 nucleotide sequence: TGTGCCAGCAGCTACGGGACAGGGGTGATCGGAAACACCATATATTTT.

This clonotype was found a few times. The chain combines TRBV27 with TRBJ1-6; D not certain. Deletions cut 8 bases from V and 10 bases from J, with 6 bases between. CDR3 length equals 10 residues. CDR1 is MNHEY, CDR2 SMNVEV, per germline (reference sequence). The CDR3 DNA reads as TGTGCCAGCGGTTCATCACCCCTCCACTTT. Protein sequence: CASGSSPLHF.